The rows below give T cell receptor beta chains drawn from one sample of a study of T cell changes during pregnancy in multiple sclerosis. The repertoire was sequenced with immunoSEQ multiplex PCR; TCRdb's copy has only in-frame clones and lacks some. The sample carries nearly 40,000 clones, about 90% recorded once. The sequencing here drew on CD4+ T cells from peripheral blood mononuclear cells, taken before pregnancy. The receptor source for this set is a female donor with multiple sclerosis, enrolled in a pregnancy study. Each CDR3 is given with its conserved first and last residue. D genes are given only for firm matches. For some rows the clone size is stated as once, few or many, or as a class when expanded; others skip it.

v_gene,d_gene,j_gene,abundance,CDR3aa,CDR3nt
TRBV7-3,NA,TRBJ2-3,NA,CASSSGQNRGDTQYF,TGTGCCAGCAGCTCCGGACAGAACCGGGGAGATACGCAGTATTTT
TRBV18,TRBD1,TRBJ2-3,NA,CASSPPDRSTDTQYF,TGTGCCAGCTCACCACCGGACAGGAGCACAGATACGCAGTATTTT
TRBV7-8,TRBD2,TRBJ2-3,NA,CASSLEPSGKTDTQYF,TGTGCCAGCAGCTTAGAGCCTAGCGGGAAAACAGATACGCAGTATTTT
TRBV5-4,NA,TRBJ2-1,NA,CASSLEGLGGLGNEQFF,TGTGCCAGCAGCTTGGAGGGCCTGGGGGGGCTGGGTAATGAGCAGTTCTTC
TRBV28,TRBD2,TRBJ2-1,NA,CASSLTSGHLRGQFF,TGTGCCAGCAGTCTGACTAGCGGACACCTCCGGGGGCAGTTCTTC
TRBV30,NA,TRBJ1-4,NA,CAWRGQGHRKLFF,TGTGCCTGGAGGGGCCAGGGACACCGAAAACTGTTTTTT
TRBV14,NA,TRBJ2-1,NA,CASSQERLRSNEQFF,TGTGCCAGCAGCCAAGAGCGTCTGCGTAGCAATGAGCAGTTCTTC
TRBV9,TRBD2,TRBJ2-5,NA,CASSSGTSGRAGETQYF,TGTGCCAGCAGCTCCGGGACTAGCGGGAGGGCGGGAGAGACCCAGTACTTC
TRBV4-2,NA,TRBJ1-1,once,CASSQVPVLGGPGTIGDTEAFF,TGTGCCAGCAGCCAAGTTCCAGTCCTGGGGGGTCCTGGGACTATAGGGGACACTGAAGCTTTCTTT
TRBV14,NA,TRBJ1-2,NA,CASSQDRFNYGYTF,TGTGCCAGCAGCCAAGATCGTTTTAACTATGGCTACACCTTC
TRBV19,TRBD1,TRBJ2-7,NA,CASSIGTGGYEQYF,TGTGCCAGTAGTATAGGGACAGGGGGCTACGAGCAGTACTTC
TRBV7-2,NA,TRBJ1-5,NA,CASSLGVSNQPQHF,TGTGCCAGCAGCTTAGGAGTGAGCAATCAGCCCCAGCATTTT
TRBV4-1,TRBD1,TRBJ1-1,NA,CASSQDSSDRGEAFF,TGCGCCAGCAGCCAAGATAGTTCGGACAGGGGGGAAGCTTTCTTT
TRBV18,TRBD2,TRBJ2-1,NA,CASSPPALAGGRSYNEQFF,TGTGCCAGCTCACCACCGGCCCTAGCGGGGGGACGCTCCTACAATGAGCAGTTCTTC
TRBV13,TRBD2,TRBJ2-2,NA,CASSSTGTTVTGELFF,TGTGCCAGCAGCTCAACCGGGACTACCGTCACCGGGGAGCTGTTTTTT
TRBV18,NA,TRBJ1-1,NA,CASSPGIGGSGREAFF,TGTGCCAGCTCACCGGGCATTGGAGGGTCGGGGAGAGAAGCTTTCTTT
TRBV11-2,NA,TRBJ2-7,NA,CASSLKQGYYEQYF,TGTGCCAGCAGCTTAAAGCAGGGTTACTACGAGCAGTACTTC
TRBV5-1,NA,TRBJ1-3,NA,CASSLGGGNSGNTIYF,TGCGCCAGCAGCTTGGGAGGGGGAAACTCTGGAAACACCATATATTTT
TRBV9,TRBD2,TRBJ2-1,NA,CASSVGTSGNEQFF,TGTGCCAGCAGCGTAGGGACTAGCGGGAACGAGCAGTTCTTC
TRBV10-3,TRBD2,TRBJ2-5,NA,CAISGRGGREETQYF,TGTGCCATCAGTGGCCGGGGGGGGCGCGAAGAGACCCAGTACTTC
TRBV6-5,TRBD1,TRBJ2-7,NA,CASSYSGTEYF,TGTGCCAGCAGTTACTCCGGGACAGAGTACTTC
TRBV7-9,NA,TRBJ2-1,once,CASSQRGGDEQFF,TGTGCCAGCAGCCAGAGGGGGGGGGATGAGCAGTTCTTC
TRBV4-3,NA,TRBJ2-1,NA,CASSPRGRTRDEQFF,TGCGCCAGCAGCCCAAGAGGCCGAACTAGAGATGAGCAGTTCTTC
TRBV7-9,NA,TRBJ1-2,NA,CASSFQQGGMHGYTF,TGTGCCAGCAGCTTCCAGCAGGGCGGGATGCATGGCTACACCTTC
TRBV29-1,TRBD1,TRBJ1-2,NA,CSVSPDRDNYGYTF,TGCAGCGTTAGCCCGGACAGGGATAACTATGGCTACACCTTC
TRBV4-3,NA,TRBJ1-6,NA,CASSQGQGLDSLHF,TGCGCCAGCAGCCAAGGCCAGGGGTTAGATTCCCTCCACTTT
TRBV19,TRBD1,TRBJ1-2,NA,CASSVTISRDRAGYTF,TGTGCCAGTAGTGTTACTATTTCCCGGGACAGGGCTGGCTACACCTTC
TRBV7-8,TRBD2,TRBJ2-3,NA,CASSSELTGGMYF,TGTGCCAGCAGCTCCGAATTAACGGGGGGGATGTATTTT
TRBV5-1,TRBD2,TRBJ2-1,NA,CASSSGTSIEQFF,TGCGCCAGCAGCAGTGGGACTAGCATTGAGCAGTTCTTC
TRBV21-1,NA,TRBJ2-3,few,CASTVREEGLTTDTQYF,TGTGCCAGCACTGTACGAGAGGAGGGTTTAACCACAGATACGCAGTATTTT